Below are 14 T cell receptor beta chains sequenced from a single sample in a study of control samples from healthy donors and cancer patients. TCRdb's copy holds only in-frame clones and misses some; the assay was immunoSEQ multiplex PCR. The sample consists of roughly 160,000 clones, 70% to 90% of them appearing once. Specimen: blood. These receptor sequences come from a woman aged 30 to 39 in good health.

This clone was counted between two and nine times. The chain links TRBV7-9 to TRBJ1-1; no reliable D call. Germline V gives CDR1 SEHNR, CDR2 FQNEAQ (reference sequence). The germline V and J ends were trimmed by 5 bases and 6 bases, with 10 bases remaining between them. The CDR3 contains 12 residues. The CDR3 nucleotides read TGTGCCAGCAGCCACCTAGAGGCTGAAGCTTTCTTT. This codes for CASSHLEAEAFF.

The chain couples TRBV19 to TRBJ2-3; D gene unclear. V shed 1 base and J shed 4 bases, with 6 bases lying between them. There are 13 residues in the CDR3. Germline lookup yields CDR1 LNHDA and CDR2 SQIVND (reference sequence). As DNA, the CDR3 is TGTGCCAGTAGTATAGTTTTTGCAGATACGCAGTATTTT. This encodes CASSIVFADTQYF.

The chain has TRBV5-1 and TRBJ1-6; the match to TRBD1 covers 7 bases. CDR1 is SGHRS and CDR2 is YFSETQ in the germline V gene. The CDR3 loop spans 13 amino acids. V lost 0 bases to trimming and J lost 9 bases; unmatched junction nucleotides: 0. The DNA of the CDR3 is TGCGCCAGCAGCTTGGGGACAGGTTCACCCCTCCACTTT. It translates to CASSLGTGSPLHF.

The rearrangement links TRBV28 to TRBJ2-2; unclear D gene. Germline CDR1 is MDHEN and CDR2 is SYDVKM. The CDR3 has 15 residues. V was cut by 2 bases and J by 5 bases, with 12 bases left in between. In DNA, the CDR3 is TGTGCCAGCAGTTTAGATGGGTTGGGGACCGGGGAGCTGTTTTTT. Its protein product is CASSLDGLGTGELFF.

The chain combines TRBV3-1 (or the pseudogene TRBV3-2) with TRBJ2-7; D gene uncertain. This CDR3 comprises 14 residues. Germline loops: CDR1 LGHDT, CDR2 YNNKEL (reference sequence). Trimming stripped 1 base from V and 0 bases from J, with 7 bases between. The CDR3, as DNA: TGTGCCAGCAGCCAAGGTCGGGTCTCCTACGAGCAGTACTTC. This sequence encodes CASSQGRVSYEQYF.

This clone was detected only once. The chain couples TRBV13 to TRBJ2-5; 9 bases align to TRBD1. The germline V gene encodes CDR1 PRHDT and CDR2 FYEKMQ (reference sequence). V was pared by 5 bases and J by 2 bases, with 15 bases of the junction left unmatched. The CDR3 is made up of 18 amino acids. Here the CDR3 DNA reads TGTGCCAGCAGCGCCGTACAGGGGGCGCAGGTTTTTCAAGAGACCCAGTACTTC. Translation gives CASSAVQGAQVFQETQYF.

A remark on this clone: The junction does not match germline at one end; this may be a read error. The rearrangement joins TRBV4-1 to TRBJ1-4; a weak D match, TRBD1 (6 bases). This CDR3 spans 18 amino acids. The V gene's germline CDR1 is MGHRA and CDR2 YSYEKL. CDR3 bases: TGCGCCACCAGCGGGACATACGATCCCCGTGCAACTAATGAAAAACTGTTTTTT. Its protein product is CATSGTYDPRATNEKLFF.

This chain's CDR3 is CAIWGDEKLFF. The CDR3 DNA reads as TGTGCCATCTGGGGGGATGAAAAACTGTTTTTT. This rearrangement joins TRBV10-3 to TRBJ1-4, with a possible D match to TRBD1 (5 bases). The length of the CDR3 is 11 residues. V shed 8 bases and J shed 6 bases, with 7 bases lying between them. Germline V lookup: CDR1 ENHRY, CDR2 SYGVKD.

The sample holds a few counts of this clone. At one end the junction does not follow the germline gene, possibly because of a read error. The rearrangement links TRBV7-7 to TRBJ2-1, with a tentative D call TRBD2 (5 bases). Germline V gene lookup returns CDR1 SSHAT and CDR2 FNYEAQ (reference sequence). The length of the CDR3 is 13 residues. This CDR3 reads CASSLGSVNEQFF. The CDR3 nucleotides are TGTGCTAGCAGCTTGGGGAGTGTAAATGAGCAGTTCTTC.

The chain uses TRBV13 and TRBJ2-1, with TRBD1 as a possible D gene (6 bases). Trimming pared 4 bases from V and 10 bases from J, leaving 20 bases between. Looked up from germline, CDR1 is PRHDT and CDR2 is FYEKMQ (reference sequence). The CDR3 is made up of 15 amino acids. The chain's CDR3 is CASSSGIRTALEQFF. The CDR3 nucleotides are TGTGCCAGCAGCTCAGGAATCAGGACAGCCCTCGAGCAGTTCTTC.

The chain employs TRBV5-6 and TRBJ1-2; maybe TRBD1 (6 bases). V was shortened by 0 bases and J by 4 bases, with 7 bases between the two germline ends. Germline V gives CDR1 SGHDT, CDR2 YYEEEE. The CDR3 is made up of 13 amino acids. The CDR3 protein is CASSLGQVYGYTF. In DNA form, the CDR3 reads TGTGCCAGCAGCTTGGGACAGGTCTATGGCTACACCTTC.

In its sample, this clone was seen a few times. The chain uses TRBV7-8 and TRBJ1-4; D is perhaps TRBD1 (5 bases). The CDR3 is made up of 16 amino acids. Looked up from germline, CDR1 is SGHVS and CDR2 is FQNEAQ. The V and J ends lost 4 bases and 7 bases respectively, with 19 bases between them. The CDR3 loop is CASSSHPKTVFEKLFF. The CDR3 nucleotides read TGTGCCAGCAGCTCGCATCCAAAGACAGTCTTTGAAAAACTGTTTTTT.

Here the CDR3 reads CASSEGTGKSGYTF. In DNA form, the CDR3 reads TGTGCCAGCAGTGAAGGGACAGGGAAAAGCGGCTACACCTTC. The chain is built from TRBV2 and TRBJ1-2, with TRBD1 matching over 8 bases. CDR3 length: 14 amino acids. CDR1 is SNHLY, CDR2 FYNNEI, per germline. Germline trimming cut 1 base from V and 8 bases from J; bases unmatched to any gene: 6.

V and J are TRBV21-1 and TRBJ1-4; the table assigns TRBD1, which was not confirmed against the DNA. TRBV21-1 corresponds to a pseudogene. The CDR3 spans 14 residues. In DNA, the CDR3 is TGTGCCAGCAGCTCCGGACAGGGAATTTCGAAACTGTTTTTT. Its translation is CASSSGQGISKLFF.